The 26 T cell receptor beta chains below were found in one sample sequenced in a study of T-cell reconstitution after alpha-beta-depleted transplantation in children. Unique molecular identifiers were built into the TCRbeta library. TCRdb reanalysed the PCR reads using MiXCR and keeps one entry per CDR3 protein. The sample carries approximately 50,000 distinct CDR3 sequences, about 5.7% recorded once. The sample here was PBMCs, mostly from graft donor cells, taken 60 days after TCRalphabeta/CD19-depleted stem cell transplant. The receptors come from a female patient aged 2-10 years who had a stem cell transplant for aplastic anemia, so the T cells may come from the graft donor.

There are many counts of this clonotype. The chain carries TRBV7-9 and TRBJ2-3; 10 positions agree with TRBD2. The germline V gene encodes CDR1 SEHNR and CDR2 FQNEAQ (reference sequence). Unmatched junction bases numbered 6, after V lost 1 base and J lost 2 bases. The CDR3 length is 17 residues. CDR3 sequence reads: CASSLVSAGGDTDTQYF. The CDR3 nucleotides read TGTGCCAGCAGCTTAGTCTCAGCGGGGGGGGACACAGATACGCAGTATTTT.

The chain employs TRBV4-1 and TRBJ2-7, with 7 bases fitting TRBD2. V dropped 1 base and J dropped 6; count of bases not matched to a gene: 9. The germline CDR1 and CDR2 sequences are MGHRA and YSYEKL. This CDR3 is 15 amino acids long. The CDR3 protein is CASSQGLPGGGEQYF. Written as DNA, the CDR3 is TGCGCCAGCAGCCAAGGTTTGCCCGGCGGGGGCGAGCAGTACTTC.

This clonotype was found many times. The rearrangement uses TRBV7-9 and TRBJ2-2, with unresolved D. Trimming left V 2 bases short and J 3 bases short, with 4 bases between. The germline CDR1 and CDR2 sequences are SEHNR and FQNEAQ (reference sequence). This CDR3 has 13 amino acids. The CDR3 region is CASSLLDTGELFF. The CDR3 region has the DNA TGTGCCAGCAGCTTACTAGACACCGGGGAGCTGTTTTTT.

This clonotype was recorded many times. The chain is built from TRBV5-1 and TRBJ2-7; 10 nucleotides line up with TRBD1. Germline values: CDR1 SGHRS, CDR2 YFSETQ. The CDR3 has 15 residues. The V gene end was trimmed by 4 bases and the J gene end by 5 bases; junction bases not matched to a gene: 9. CDR3 nucleotide sequence: TGCGCCAGCAGCCCCGGCGGGACAGGGGTACACGAGCAGTACTTC. Its protein product is CASSPGGTGVHEQYF.

This clonotype was seen ten or more times. The chain is built from TRBV12-3 or TRBV12-4 and TRBJ2-1; possible D gene TRBD1, 6 bases. The CDR3 runs 16 residues. V lost 5 bases to trimming and J lost 2 bases, with 16 bases between them. CDR3 amino acids: CASSHRERSPYNEQFF. The CDR3 nucleotides are TGTGCCAGCAGTCACAGGGAGAGGTCCCCCTACAATGAGCAGTTCTTC.

At least ten counts were recorded for this clonotype. This chain links TRBV20-1 with TRBJ2-1, with D maybe TRBD1 (6 bases). The V gene's germline CDR1 is DFQATT and CDR2 SNEGSKA (reference sequence). This CDR3 is built from 14 residues. V was shortened by 3 bases and J by 2 bases, with 11 bases between the two germline ends. CDR3 region: CSARLWDTYNEQFF. In DNA, the CDR3 is TGCAGTGCTAGGCTATGGGACACCTACAATGAGCAGTTCTTC.

This clonotype was seen repeatedly, ten times or more. The gene calls are TRBV6-5 and TRBJ2-6; D is unclear. V was clipped by 5 bases and J by 0 bases, with 20 bases between them. This CDR3 comprises 19 residues. The germline V gene encodes CDR1 MNHEY and CDR2 SVGAGI. CDR3 bases: TGTGCCAGCAGTGCTGCCCCCTCGGGTACCAGCTCTGGGGCCAACGTCCTGACTTTC. It encodes CASSAAPSGTSSGANVLTF.

This clonotype has a count of ten or more. This rearrangement joins TRBV3-1 to TRBJ2-3; 7 bases match TRBD1. V lost 2 bases and J lost 2; bases outside the gene matches: 7. Germline lookup yields CDR1 LGHDT and CDR2 YNNKEL (reference sequence). The CDR3 length is 16 residues. The DNA for the CDR3 is TGTGCCAGCAGCCAATGGGACAGCCGACTCACAGATACGCAGTATTTT. Encoded protein: CASSQWDSRLTDTQYF.

In this sample, this clonotype turned up many times. The chain employs TRBV24-1 and TRBJ2-2; no definite D call. The germline CDR1 and CDR2 sequences are KGHDR and SFDVKD. The CDR3 runs to 14 residues. Trimming took off 6 bases at V and 1 base at J, with 8 bases between the two ends. CDR3 region: CATSSFGNTGELFF. The CDR3 nucleotides read TGTGCCACCAGTTCTTTCGGGAACACCGGGGAGCTGTTTTTT.

This clonotype was found many times. The DNA for the CDR3 is TGTGCCAGCAGTTTCAACAGGGAAAGGGGGACCCAGTACTTC. Its protein is CASSFNRERGTQYF. The V call is TRBV28, the J call TRBJ2-5, with a possible D match to TRBD1 (6 bases). The CDR3 is made up of 14 amino acids. Germline CDR1 is MDHEN and CDR2 is SYDVKM. V lost 3 bases, J lost 7 bases, and 15 bases lay in between.

This clonotype was seen a handful of times. V and J are TRBV7-6 and TRBJ1-2, with unresolved D. V gave up 5 bases and J gave up 6 bases, with 19 bases separating them. Per germline, CDR1 SGHVS and CDR2 FNYEAQ. The CDR3 spans 15 residues. The CDR3 here is CASSRLVWDEDGYTF. The CDR3 nucleotides read TGTGCCAGCAGCCGCCTCGTGTGGGATGAAGATGGCTACACCTTC.

The chain recombines TRBV11-2 with TRBJ2-5, with D hard to call. The CDR3 has 13 residues. V was trimmed by 0 bases and J by 5 bases, leaving 7 bases between them. Germline values: CDR1 SGHAT, CDR2 FQNNGV. The CDR3: CASSLERYETQYF. The CDR3 region has the DNA TGTGCCAGCAGCTTAGAACGCTATGAGACCCAGTACTTC.

This clonotype was observed many times. The chain combines TRBV11-2 with TRBJ2-7; D gene ambiguous. In germline, CDR1 is SGHAT, CDR2 FQNNGV. The CDR3 is 13 residues long. V was shortened by 3 bases and J by 5 bases, with 11 bases between the two germline ends. DNA of the CDR3: TGTGCCAGCAGCTTGGAGCGACCCAACGAGCAGTACTTC. Its protein product is CASSLERPNEQYF.

The chain links TRBV11-2 to TRBJ2-3, with D hard to call. The germline gives CDR1 SGHAT, CDR2 FQNNGV. This CDR3 contains 13 residues. Trimming removed 1 base at V and 2 bases at J, with 4 bases between. The CDR3 region has the DNA TGTGCCAGCAGCTTAGGCCCCACAGATACGCAGTATTTT. Translation gives CASSLGPTDTQYF.

In its sample, this clonotype was seen many times. The V and J genes are TRBV9 and TRBJ2-5; 13 bases map to TRBD2. Germline V gene lookup returns CDR1 SGDLS and CDR2 YYNGEE. CDR3 length: 17 residues. Trimming removed 3 bases from V and 5 bases from J; junction bases left unmatched: 10. CDR3: CASSAGLAGVFGETQYF. As DNA, the CDR3 is TGTGCCAGCAGCGCCGGACTAGCGGGAGTCTTCGGGGAGACCCAGTACTTC.

This chain connects TRBV7-2 to TRBJ2-5; 15 bases are shared with TRBD2. The CDR3 extends over 16 amino acids. J gave up 1 base and V 8 bases, and 5 bases lay outside the gene matches. Germline CDR1 and CDR2: SGHTA and FQGNSA. CDR3 sequence: CASGGTSGGRQETQYF. The CDR3 DNA reads as TGTGCCAGCGGAGGGACTAGCGGGGGGCGCCAAGAGACCCAGTACTTC.

The V call is TRBV7-3, the J call TRBJ2-3; no reliable D call. This CDR3 comprises 14 residues. V dropped 5 bases and J dropped 0 bases, with 9 bases sitting between them. Germline V gene sequence: CDR1 SGHTA, CDR2 FQGTGA. CDR3 amino acids: CASSPRSSTDTQYF. CDR3 nucleotide sequence: TGTGCCAGCAGCCCCAGATCTAGCACAGATACGCAGTATTTT.

The chain carries TRBV12-3 or TRBV12-4 and TRBJ1-2; D gene unclear. V was shortened by 3 bases and J by 6 bases, with 8 bases between the two germline ends. CDR3 length: 12 residues. The CDR3 coding sequence is TGTGCCAGCAGTTTCCGACCGGATGGCTACACCTTC. Its translation: CASSFRPDGYTF.

This clonotype was counted ten times or more. The chain carries TRBV29-1 and TRBJ2-1, with TRBD2 identical over 12 bases. The V gene end was trimmed by 2 bases and the J gene end by 7 bases; junction bases not matched to a gene: 6. The CDR3 extends over 15 amino acids. Germline CDR1 and CDR2: SQVTM and ANQGSEA. Here the CDR3 DNA reads TGCAGCGTTGAAACCGGGCTAGCGGGAGGGAATGAGCAGTTCTTC. Its translation is CSVETGLAGGNEQFF.

This clonotype was observed at least ten times. V is TRBV5-8 and J is TRBJ2-2; 8 bases fit TRBD1. This CDR3 is 14 amino acids long. The germline V gene has CDR1 SGHTS and CDR2 YDEGEE. V dropped 9 bases and J dropped 0; count of bases not matched to a gene: 4. CDR3 in DNA: TGTGCCAACGACAGGGGACCGAACACCGGGGAGCTGTTTTTT. It is translated as CANDRGPNTGELFF.

There are many counts of this clonotype. The genes are TRBV18 and TRBJ2-4; D may correspond to TRBD1 or TRBD2 (5 bases each). Germline V gives CDR1 KGHSH, CDR2 LQKENI. The germline V and J ends were trimmed by 3 bases and 3 bases, with 12 bases remaining between them. The CDR3 has 15 residues. CDR3 residues: CASSPTGQDKNIQYF. The CDR3 region has the DNA TGTGCCAGCTCACCGACGGGGCAGGACAAAAACATTCAGTACTTC.

This clonotype appeared many times. The chain links TRBV9 to TRBJ2-5; a possible D gene is TRBD2 (6 bases). The CDR3 spans 16 residues. V was shortened by 4 bases and J by 1 base, with 17 bases between the two germline ends. Germline lookup yields CDR1 SGDLS and CDR2 YYNGEE. In DNA, the CDR3 is TGTGCCAGCAGCCCCCGCCGACTAGGTGGCCAAGAGACCCAGTACTTC. Translation: CASSPRRLGGQETQYF.

This clonotype was seen only once. The chain combines TRBV11-3 with TRBJ2-2; D is tentatively TRBD1 or TRBD2 (6 bases each). This CDR3 comprises 15 residues. The V end was cut by 5 bases, the J end by 5 bases, with 15 bases between. The germline V gene encodes CDR1 SGHNT and CDR2 YENEEA. The CDR3 sequence is CASSPQGGNTGELFF. The DNA for the CDR3 is TGTGCCAGCAGCCCTCAAGGGGGGAATACCGGGGAGCTGTTTTTT.

The table lists this clonotype with many counts. The chain recombines TRBV20-1 with TRBJ2-7, with 9 bases fitting TRBD2. The V gene end was trimmed by 5 bases and the J gene end by 4 bases; junction bases not matched to a gene: 9. This CDR3 spans 14 amino acids. Germline CDR1 reads DFQATT; CDR2 reads SNEGSKA (reference sequence). DNA of the CDR3: TGCAGTGCTCTGACTAGCGGTCTTCATTACGAGCAGTACTTC. Its protein product is CSALTSGLHYEQYF.

This clonotype has a count of ten or more. This chain connects TRBV29-1 to TRBJ2-5; TRBD2 is a possible D gene (6 bases). Looked up from germline, CDR1 is SQVTM and CDR2 is ANQGSEA. The V and J ends lost 4 bases and 5 bases respectively, with 11 bases between them. The CDR3 is made up of 12 amino acids. This CDR3 reads CSVGAGGETQYF. DNA of the CDR3: TGCAGCGTTGGCGCTGGGGGGGAGACCCAGTACTTC.

This clonotype was recorded many times. This sequence joins TRBV7-2 and TRBJ1-5; TRBD1 matches at 11 bases. V dropped 3 bases and J dropped 6; count of bases not matched to a gene: 4. CDR1 is SGHTA and CDR2 is FQGNSA in the germline V gene. The CDR3 runs 15 residues. The CDR3 DNA is TGTGCCAGCAGCTTGGACAGGGGGCGCGGTCAGCCCCAGCATTTT. The encoded protein is CASSLDRGRGQPQHF.